This T cell receptor (beta chain) originates from a study of cytomegalovirus exposure and HLA in healthy donors. Remarks on this clone: Antigen: not known.

This PCR relied on a set of 60 Vbeta primers and 13 Jbeta primers. Produced via immunoSEQ multiplex PCR; TCRdb's table is partial and in-frame only. The sample yields more than 85,000 clones, about 76% seen once. Nominal health characterized the donors when sampled, though unrecorded immune exposures were likely. Broader study findings: Likely technical artifact: a cluster of highly shared sequence variants. The authors reported that TCR beta sequences could predict HLA-A and HLA-B alleles. These predictions were accurate for most subjects in the first cohort.

The clonotype was recovered from a woman aged 30 to 39 in good health and CMV-seronegative. Sequenced: PBMCs.

The CDR3 region is CASTGQGDTEAFF. The CDR3 coding sequence is TGTGCCAGCACTGGACAGGGAGACACTGAAGCTTTCTTT. This sequence joins TRBV2 and TRBJ1-1, with 8 positions matching TRBD1. CDR1 and CDR2 (germline): SNHLY, FYNNEI. The trim removed 7 bases at V and 3 bases at J, leaving 4 bases unmatched. The CDR3 is 13 amino acids.